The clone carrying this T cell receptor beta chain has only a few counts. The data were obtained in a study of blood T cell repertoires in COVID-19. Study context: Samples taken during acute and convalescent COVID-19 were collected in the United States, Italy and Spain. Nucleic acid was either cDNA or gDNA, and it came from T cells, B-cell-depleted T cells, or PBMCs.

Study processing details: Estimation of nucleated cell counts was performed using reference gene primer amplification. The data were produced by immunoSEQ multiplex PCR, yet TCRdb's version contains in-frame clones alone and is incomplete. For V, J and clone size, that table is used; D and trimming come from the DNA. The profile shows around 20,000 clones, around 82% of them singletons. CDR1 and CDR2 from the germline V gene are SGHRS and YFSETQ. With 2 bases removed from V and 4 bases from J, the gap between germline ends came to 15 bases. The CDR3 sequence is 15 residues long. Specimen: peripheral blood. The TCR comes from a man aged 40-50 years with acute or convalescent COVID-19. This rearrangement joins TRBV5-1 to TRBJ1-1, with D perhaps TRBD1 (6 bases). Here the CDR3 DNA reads TGCGCCAGCAGCTTAGGGCAGGGGTCGTTCACTGAAGCTTTCTTT. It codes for CASSLGQGSFTEAFF.